This TCR beta chain was captured by sequencing in a study of T cells in Graves' hyperthyroidism and ophthalmopathy. RNA transcripts served as the template for amplifying TCR beta CDR3 regions. HTBI primers were used for first-round RT-PCR of the TCR CDR3. TCRdb re-analysed the multiplex PCR reads in MiXCR, keeping a single row per CDR3 protein. The sample includes roughly 380,000 distinct CDR3 sequences, around 15% of them seen just once. Findings of the study overall: In simple terms, a model built on 13 V-J features told ophthalmopathy apart from stable hyperthyroidism. In the blood, most expanded thyroid clonotypes above 0.001 appeared as well.

On this clonotype: Its antigen is not known.

V lost 3 bases to trimming and J lost 5 bases, with 10 bases between them. The CDR3 sequence is 13 residues long. Germline V gene lookup returns CDR1 MDHEN and CDR2 SYDVKM. This sequence was found in a woman younger than 30 with Graves' hyperthyroidism. The chain has TRBV28 and TRBJ1-2; tentatively, D is TRBD1 (5 bases). Sequencing was performed on blood. The CDR3 DNA sequence: TGTGCCAGCAGTTTGGGGCAGAAATATGGCTACACCTTC. This codes for CASSLGQKYGYTF.